Sequencing of this T cell receptor (beta chain) was carried out in a study of blood T cell repertoires in COVID-19 (TCRdb year 2020). Regarding the research as a whole: The collaborator samples originated in the United States, Italy and Spain and spanned the acute and convalescent phases of COVID-19. A freely available public database, intended as a resource for researchers studying the immune response to SARS-CoV-2, is where the repertoires were released. Nearly every sample came with metadata listing a de-identified subject ID, COVID-19 status, age in years and sex. Where available, HLA class I and class II types were obtained from metadata supplied by the sample provider rather than from assay-based typing. Subjects who had been exposed to COVID-19, were actively infected with it, or had recovered from it provided the deeply sampled blood TCRbeta repertoires that made up the dataset. The material from the prospective study consisted of cDNA or gDNA derived from T cells, B-cell-depleted T cells, or PBMCs. Samples were obtained from the ongoing ImmuneRACE study (first 160 participants) and from roughly 1,300 subjects provided by 6 global collaborators. Study-wide conclusions, independent of this receptor: Clinical and demographic metadata were provided uncurated, with the amount varying by source and participant.

Each collaborating institution followed its own protocols to collect whole blood in K2EDTA tubes. For TCRbeta analysis, collaborators shipped samples in one of three forms: frozen whole blood, isolated PBMCs, or DNA extracted from either of those sample types. CDR1 and CDR2 are read off the germline V gene as LGHNA and YNFKEQ. From its cysteine to its phenylalanine, the CDR3 spans 15 amino acids. Only the CDR3 portion is preserved as DNA: 45 bases, with reading frame beginning at the first base. Unmatched junction bases come to 10, with V trimmed by 6 bases and J by 7 bases. As regards this clone: No antigen is known for it. No base-level quality is on record; no much larger clone is a single base apart.

TCRbeta CDR3 regions were amplified from genomic DNA using the immunoSEQ Assay, a bias-controlled multiplex PCR. The study's own analysis went as follows. Within the assay, amplification of reference gene primers was used to estimate how many nucleated cells each sample contained. To quantify the absolute abundance of each unique TCRbeta CDR3 rearrangement, sequence reads were collapsed and filtered. For each sample, productive Simpson clonality was calculated by taking the square root of Simpson's diversity index across productive rearrangements. TCRdb's version of the immuneACCESS table is confined to in-frame rearrangements and falls short of the full clone set. An unresolved V gene accounts for under half of the shortfall where checked; the remainder is of unknown origin. The V and J calls and clone size come from that table; D and trimming were worked out from the DNA. The sample has about 200,000 clones on record, about 85% of them singletons. Approximately 5% of the sample is held by the ten biggest clonotypes.

The source is a woman of 80 years or more with acute or convalescent COVID-19. The rearrangement joined TRBV4-2 to TRBJ2-7, with 12 bases matching TRBD2. The sample was peripheral blood. The CDR3 amino acid sequence is: CASREGASGREEQYF. The sequenced DNA: TGTGCCAGCAGGGAAGGGGCTAGCGGGAGGGAAGAGCAGTACTTC.